These 21 T cell receptor beta chains came from one sample sequenced in a study of cytomegalovirus exposure and HLA in healthy donors. Assay: immunoSEQ multiplex PCR; the TCRdb copy retains only in-frame clones and omits some. The sample records 95,000 to 150,000 clones, roughly 95% being singletons. The sample comprised PBMCs. These receptors came from a man between 18 and 35 years old in good health and CMV-seronegative.

This chain connects TRBV29-1 to TRBJ1-2; 8 bases line up with TRBD1. With V trimmed by 3 bases and J by 4 bases, 19 bases remained unmatched. The length of the CDR3 is 18 residues. CDR1 and CDR2 from the germline V gene are SQVTM and ANQGSEA. As DNA, the CDR3 is TGCAGCGTTGATGGGGGCCCGGGACAGGTGATAGGAACCTATGGCTACACCTTC. Protein: CSVDGGPGQVIGTYGYTF.

A single count supports this clone. V gene TRBV7-9 combines with J gene TRBJ1-1, with D unresolved. The germline gives CDR1 SEHNR, CDR2 FQNEAQ (reference sequence). The CDR3 is made up of 13 amino acids. Trimming pared 3 bases from V and 4 bases from J, leaving 9 bases between. The CDR3 region is CASSLVAGTEAFF. CDR3 DNA sequence: TGTGCCAGCAGCTTGGTAGCGGGCACTGAAGCTTTCTTT. Combining the CDR3 with reference TRBV7-9 and TRBJ1-1 gives the whole variable domain DTGVSQNPRHKITKRGQNVTFRCDPISEHNRLYWYRQTLGQGPEFLTYFQNEAQLEKSRLLSDRFSAERPKGSFSTLEIQRTEQGDSAMYLCASSLVAGTEAFFGQGTRLTVV.

As DNA, the CDR3 is TGTGCCAGCAGCCCGACTAGCGGGAGGGATCCCTCGATCACAGATACGCAGTATTTT. Protein: CASSPTSGRDPSITDTQYF. The chain is built from TRBV7-3 and TRBJ2-3, with TRBD2 matching over 14 bases. The CDR3 has 19 amino acids. Trimming at V came to 5 bases and at J to 2 bases, leaving 12 bases not matched to a gene. Germline V gene lookup returns CDR1 SGHTA and CDR2 FQGTGA.

The chain recombines TRBV28 with TRBJ2-5, with D possibly being TRBD2 (5 bases). Germline values: CDR1 MDHEN, CDR2 SYDVKM. V was pared by 2 bases and J by 1 base, with 8 bases between. The CDR3 runs to 14 residues. CDR3 amino acids: CASSLQRPQETQYF. DNA for the CDR3: TGTGCCAGCAGTTTACAGCGGCCCCAAGAGACCCAGTACTTC.

The CDR3 loop is CASITKGQGAYEQYF. In DNA, the CDR3 is TGTGCCAGCATCACGAAGGGACAGGGGGCCTACGAGCAGTACTTC. This chain joins TRBV28 and TRBJ2-7; 11 nucleotides match TRBD1. Germline CDR1 is MDHEN and CDR2 is SYDVKM. With V trimmed by 7 bases and J by 2 bases, 7 bases remained unmatched. This CDR3 has 15 amino acids.

The rearrangement links TRBV28 to TRBJ2-7, with 11 bases lining up with TRBD2. The CDR3 totals 15 residues. Per germline, CDR1 MDHEN and CDR2 SYDVKM. V lost 10 bases to trimming and J lost 2 bases; unmatched junction nucleotides: 10. CDR3 loop: CATTLLAGGPYEQYF. Written as DNA, the CDR3 is TGTGCCACCACCCTTCTAGCGGGAGGTCCCTACGAGCAGTACTTC.

The chain recombines TRBV4-2 with TRBJ2-1; perhaps TRBD1 as D (6 bases). The germline gives CDR1 LGHNA, CDR2 YNFKEQ. V lost 1 base to trimming and J lost 8 bases, with 15 bases between them. The CDR3 contains 15 residues. CDR3 bases: TGTGCCAGCAGCCAAGGTAGTAATTACAGGGATGAGCAGTTCTTC. Amino acid sequence: CASSQGSNYRDEQFF.

The chain recombines TRBV29-1 with TRBJ2-7; TRBD1 matches at 8 bases. The germline gives CDR1 SQVTM, CDR2 ANQGSEA. The V and J ends lost 6 bases and 6 bases, in that order; junction bases with no gene match: 10. The CDR3 has 13 residues. The chain's CDR3 is CSVKADRAAEQYF. CDR3 in DNA: TGCAGCGTGAAAGCGGACAGGGCCGCCGAGCAGTACTTC.

The V call is TRBV4-3, the J call TRBJ1-5; no firm D call. Germline V CDR1 and CDR2: LGHNA, YSLEER. The CDR3 runs 15 residues. Trimming took 0 bases from V and 0 from J, leaving 6 bases between them. CDR3 nucleotides: TGCGCCAGCAGCCAAGATGGCCATAGCAATCAGCCCCAGCATTTT. Translation: CASSQDGHSNQPQHF.

The chain employs TRBV7-9 and TRBJ2-1; 8 bases match TRBD2. Trimming at V came to 0 bases and at J to 7 bases, leaving 5 bases not matched to a gene. The CDR3 runs 15 residues. Germline-derived CDR1 and CDR2 are SEHNR and FQNEAQ (reference sequence). This CDR3 reads CASSLASGRLNEQFF. In DNA, the CDR3 is TGTGCCAGCAGCTTAGCCAGCGGGAGACTTAATGAGCAGTTCTTC.

The chain employs TRBV28 and TRBJ1-2; D not certain. The CDR3 runs 11 residues. Trimming cost V 5 bases and J 8 bases, with 9 bases left between them. Per germline, CDR1 MDHEN and CDR2 SYDVKM. The CDR3 sequence: CASSTARGYTF. The CDR3 nucleotides read TGTGCCAGCAGTACGGCTAGGGGCTACACCTTC.

This chain uses TRBV6-6 with TRBJ2-7, with D perhaps matching TRBD2 (6 bases). CDR3 length: 14 amino acids. V was clipped by 4 bases and J by 2 bases, with 12 bases between them. CDR1 is MNHNY, CDR2 SVGAGI, per germline (reference sequence). The CDR3 DNA sequence: TGTGCCAGCAGTTCCCCGGGGGACCCCTACGAGCAGTACTTC. It yields the protein CASSSPGDPYEQYF.

The chain joins TRBV30 to TRBJ2-7, with TRBD2 as a possible D gene (5 bases). Germline loops: CDR1 GTSNPN, CDR2 SVGIG (reference sequence). The CDR3 extends over 14 amino acids. Trimming stripped 3 bases from V and 2 bases from J, with 14 bases between. The CDR3 DNA reads TGTGCCTGGAGGACCTCGGGGTCCCCCTACGAGCAGTACTTC. Amino acid sequence: CAWRTSGSPYEQYF.

This CDR3 reads CASSQSTGAGTGGFGSYTF. DNA for the CDR3: TGCGCCAGCAGCCAGTCGACGGGTGCCGGGACAGGAGGATTCGGGAGCTACACCTTC. This chain uses TRBV4-1 with TRBJ1-2; TRBD1 matches 8 bases. The CDR3 consists of 19 residues. Looked up from germline, CDR1 is MGHRA and CDR2 is YSYEKL. The V gene end was trimmed by 3 bases and the J gene end by 9 bases; junction bases not matched to a gene: 24.

V usage is TRBV6-1 and J usage is TRBJ1-2, with TRBD1 matching 10 bases. CDR1 and CDR2 (germline): MNHNS, SASEGT. The CDR3 sequence is 16 residues long. V lost 4 bases and J lost 6; bases outside the gene matches: 11. CDR3 in amino acids: CASSVGGTGDLHGYTF. The CDR3 DNA is TGTGCCAGCAGTGTAGGGGGGACAGGGGATTTGCATGGCTACACCTTC.

The chain couples TRBV29-1 to TRBJ1-1; unclear D gene. Germline V gives CDR1 SQVTM, CDR2 ANQGSEA. Deletions cut 4 bases from V and 1 base from J, with 10 bases between. The CDR3 length is 13 residues. CDR3 residues: CSVAPRRNTEAFF. In DNA form, the CDR3 reads TGCAGCGTTGCCCCTAGGAGGAACACTGAAGCTTTCTTT.

CDR3 coding DNA: TGTGCCAGCAAAGGACAGGTCAATCAGCCCCAGCATTTT. Protein sequence: CASKGQVNQPQHF. The chain uses TRBV27 and TRBJ1-5; TRBD1 aligns across 7 bases. The CDR3 runs to 13 residues. Germline lookup yields CDR1 MNHEY and CDR2 SMNVEV (reference sequence). V gave up 7 bases and J gave up 3 bases; unmatched junction bases: 3.

V usage is TRBV13 and J usage is TRBJ1-1; 9 bases line up with TRBD1. Per the germline V gene, CDR1 is PRHDT and CDR2 is FYEKMQ (reference sequence). The CDR3 covers 15 residues. The V segment lost 5 bases and the J segment 5 bases; nucleotides outside the gene matches: 9. Here the CDR3 reads CASSPTTGGGTEAFF. The CDR3 DNA follows: TGTGCCAGCAGCCCAACGACAGGGGGAGGTACTGAAGCTTTCTTT.

The rearrangement joins TRBV7-6 to TRBJ1-1, with 8 bases matching TRBD1. Per the germline V gene, CDR1 is SGHVS and CDR2 is FNYEAQ. V gave up 5 bases and J gave up 1 base; unmatched junction bases: 3. The CDR3 is 14 residues long. In DNA form, the CDR3 reads TGTGCCAGCAGCCCCACAGGGGGGAACACTGAAGCTTTCTTT. The encoded protein is CASSPTGGNTEAFF.

In its sample, this clone was seen once. The genes are TRBV4-3 and TRBJ1-2; no firm D call. The V and J ends lost 0 bases and 8 bases respectively, with 13 bases between them. The CDR3 is 14 residues long. CDR1 is LGHNA and CDR2 is YSLEER in the germline V gene. The CDR3: CASSQDVGPGGYTF. The DNA of the CDR3 is TGCGCCAGCAGCCAAGATGTCGGTCCGGGGGGCTACACCTTC.

This chain joins TRBV18 and TRBJ1-4, with TRBD1 as a possible D gene (6 bases). The CDR3 has 16 amino acids. V was clipped by 3 bases and J by 0 bases, with 11 bases between them. CDR1 is KGHSH, CDR2 LQKENI, per germline. The CDR3 is CASSPDSVSTNEKLFF. CDR3 coding DNA: TGTGCCAGCTCACCGGACAGCGTATCAACTAATGAAAAACTGTTTTTT.